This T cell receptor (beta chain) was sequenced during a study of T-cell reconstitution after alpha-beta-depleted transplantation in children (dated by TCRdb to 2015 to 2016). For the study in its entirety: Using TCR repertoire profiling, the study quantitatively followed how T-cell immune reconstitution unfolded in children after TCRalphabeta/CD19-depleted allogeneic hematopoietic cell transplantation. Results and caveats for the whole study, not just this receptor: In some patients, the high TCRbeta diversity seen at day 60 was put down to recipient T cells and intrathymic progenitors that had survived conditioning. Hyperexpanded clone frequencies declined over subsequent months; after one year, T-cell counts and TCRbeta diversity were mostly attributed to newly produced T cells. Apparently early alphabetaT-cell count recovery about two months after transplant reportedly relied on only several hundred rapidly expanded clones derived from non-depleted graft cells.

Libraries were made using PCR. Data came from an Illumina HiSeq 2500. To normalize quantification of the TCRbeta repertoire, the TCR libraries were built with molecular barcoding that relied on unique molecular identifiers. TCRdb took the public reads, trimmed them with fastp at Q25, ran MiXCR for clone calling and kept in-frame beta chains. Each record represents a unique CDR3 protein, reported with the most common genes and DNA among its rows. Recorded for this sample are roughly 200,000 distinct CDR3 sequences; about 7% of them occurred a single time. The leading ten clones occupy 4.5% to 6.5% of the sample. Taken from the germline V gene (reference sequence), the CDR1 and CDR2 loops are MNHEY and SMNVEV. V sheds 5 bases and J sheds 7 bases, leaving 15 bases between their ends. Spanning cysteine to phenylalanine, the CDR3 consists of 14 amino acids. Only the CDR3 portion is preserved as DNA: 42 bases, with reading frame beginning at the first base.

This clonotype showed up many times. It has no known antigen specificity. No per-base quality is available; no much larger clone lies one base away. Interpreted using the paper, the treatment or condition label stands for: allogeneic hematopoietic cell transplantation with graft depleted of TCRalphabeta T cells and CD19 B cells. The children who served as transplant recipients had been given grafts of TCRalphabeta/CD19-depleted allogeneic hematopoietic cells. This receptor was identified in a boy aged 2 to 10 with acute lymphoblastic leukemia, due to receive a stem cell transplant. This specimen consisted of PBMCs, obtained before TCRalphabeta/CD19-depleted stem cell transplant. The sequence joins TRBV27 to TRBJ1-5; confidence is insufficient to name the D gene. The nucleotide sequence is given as TGTGCCAGCAGTCTAAGACTGGGCCGCCAGCCCCAGCATTTT. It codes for CASSLRLGRQPQHF.